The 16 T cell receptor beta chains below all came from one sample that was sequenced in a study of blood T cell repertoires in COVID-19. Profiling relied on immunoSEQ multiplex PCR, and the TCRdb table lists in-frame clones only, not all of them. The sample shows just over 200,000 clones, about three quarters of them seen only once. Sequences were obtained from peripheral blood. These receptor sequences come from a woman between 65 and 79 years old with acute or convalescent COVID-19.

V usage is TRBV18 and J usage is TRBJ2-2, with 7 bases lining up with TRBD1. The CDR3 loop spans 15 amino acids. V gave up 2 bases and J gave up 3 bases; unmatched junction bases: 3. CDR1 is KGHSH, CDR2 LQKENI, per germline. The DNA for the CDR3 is TGTGCCAGCTCACCAGAGACAGGGCACACCGGGGAGCTGTTTTTT. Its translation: CASSPETGHTGELFF.

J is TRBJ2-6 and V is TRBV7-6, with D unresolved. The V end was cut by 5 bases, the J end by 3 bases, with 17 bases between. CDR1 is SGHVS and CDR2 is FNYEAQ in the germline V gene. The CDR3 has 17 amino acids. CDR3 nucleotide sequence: TGTGCCAGCAGCCCCGGCCCCCCGGCGGTTGGGGCCAACGTCCTGACTTTC. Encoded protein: CASSPGPPAVGANVLTF.

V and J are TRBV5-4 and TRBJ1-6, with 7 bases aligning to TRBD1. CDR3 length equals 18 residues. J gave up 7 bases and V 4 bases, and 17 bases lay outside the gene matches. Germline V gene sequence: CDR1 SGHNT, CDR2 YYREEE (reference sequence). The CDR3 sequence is CASSPPGAGGPINSPLHF. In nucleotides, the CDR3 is TGTGCCAGCAGCCCGCCCGGGGCAGGGGGTCCAATCAATTCACCCCTCCACTTT.

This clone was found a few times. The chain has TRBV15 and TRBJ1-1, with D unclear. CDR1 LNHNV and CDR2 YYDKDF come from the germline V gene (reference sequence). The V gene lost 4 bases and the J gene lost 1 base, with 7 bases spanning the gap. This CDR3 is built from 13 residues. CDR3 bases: TGTGCCACCAGCATAACAGCGAACACTGAAGCTTTCTTT. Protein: CATSITANTEAFF.

The CDR3 DNA reads as TGCGCCAGCAGCCCCCGACAGGGTGGAGACTCACCCCTCCACTTT. It is translated as CASSPRQGGDSPLHF. This chain connects TRBV5-1 to TRBJ1-6, with TRBD1 identical over 7 bases. The V segment lost 4 bases and the J segment 10 bases; nucleotides outside the gene matches: 11. CDR1 is SGHRS, CDR2 YFSETQ, per germline. The CDR3 length is 15 residues.

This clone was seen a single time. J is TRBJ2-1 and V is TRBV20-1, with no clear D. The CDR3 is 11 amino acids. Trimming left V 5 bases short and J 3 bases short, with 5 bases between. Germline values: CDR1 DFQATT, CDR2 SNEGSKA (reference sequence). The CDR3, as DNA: TGCAGTGCTCTGTACTACAATGAGCAGTTCTTC. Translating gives CSALYYNEQFF.

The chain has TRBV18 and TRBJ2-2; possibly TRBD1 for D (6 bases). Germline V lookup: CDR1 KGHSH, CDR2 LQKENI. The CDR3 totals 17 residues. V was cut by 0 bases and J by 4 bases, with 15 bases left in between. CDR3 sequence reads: CASSPPVGARGTGELFF. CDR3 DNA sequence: TGTGCCAGCTCACCACCGGTGGGGGCGCGAGGCACCGGGGAGCTGTTTTTT.

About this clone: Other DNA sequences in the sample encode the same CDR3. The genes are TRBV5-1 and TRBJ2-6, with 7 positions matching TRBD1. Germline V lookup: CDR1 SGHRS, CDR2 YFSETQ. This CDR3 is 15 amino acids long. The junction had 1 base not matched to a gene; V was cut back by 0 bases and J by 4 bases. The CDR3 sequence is CASSLEGQGANVLTF. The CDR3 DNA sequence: TGCGCCAGCAGCTTGGAGGGACAGGGGGCCAACGTCCTGACTTTC.

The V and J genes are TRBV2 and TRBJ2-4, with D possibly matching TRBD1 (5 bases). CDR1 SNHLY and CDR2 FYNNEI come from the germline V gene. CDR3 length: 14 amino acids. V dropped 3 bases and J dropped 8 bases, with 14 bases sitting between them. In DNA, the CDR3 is TGTGCCAGCAGTGAGGGTCAGGGCGAGGACATTCAGTACTTC. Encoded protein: CASSEGQGEDIQYF.

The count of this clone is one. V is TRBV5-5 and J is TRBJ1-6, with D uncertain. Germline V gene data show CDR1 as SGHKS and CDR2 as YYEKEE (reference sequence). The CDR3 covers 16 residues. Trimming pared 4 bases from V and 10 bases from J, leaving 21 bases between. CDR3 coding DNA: TGTGCCAGCAGCACCGGAGGGTCGGCAGGCCGATCACCCCTCCACTTT. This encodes CASSTGGSAGRSPLHF.

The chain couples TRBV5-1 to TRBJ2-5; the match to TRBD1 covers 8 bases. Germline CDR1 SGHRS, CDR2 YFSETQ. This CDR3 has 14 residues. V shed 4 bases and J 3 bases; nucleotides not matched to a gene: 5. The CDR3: CASSAGTGKETQYF. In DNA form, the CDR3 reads TGCGCCAGCAGCGCCGGGACAGGAAAAGAGACCCAGTACTTC.

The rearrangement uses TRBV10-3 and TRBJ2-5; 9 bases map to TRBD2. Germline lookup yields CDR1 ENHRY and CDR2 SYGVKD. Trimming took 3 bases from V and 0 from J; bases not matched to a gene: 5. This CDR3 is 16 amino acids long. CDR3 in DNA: TGTGCCATCAGTGAAAGGGCTAGCGGGAACCAAGAGACCCAGTACTTC. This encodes CAISERASGNQETQYF.

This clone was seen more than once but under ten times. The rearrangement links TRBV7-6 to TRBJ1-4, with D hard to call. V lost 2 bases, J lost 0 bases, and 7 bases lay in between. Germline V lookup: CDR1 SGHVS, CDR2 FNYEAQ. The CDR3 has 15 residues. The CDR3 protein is CASSLQAATNEKLFF. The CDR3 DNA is TGTGCCAGCAGCTTACAGGCAGCAACTAATGAAAAACTGTTTTTT.

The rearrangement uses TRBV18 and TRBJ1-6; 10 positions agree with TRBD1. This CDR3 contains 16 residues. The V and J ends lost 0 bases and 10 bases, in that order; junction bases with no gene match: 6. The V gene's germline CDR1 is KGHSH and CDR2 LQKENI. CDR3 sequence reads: CASSPPGTGEQSPLHF. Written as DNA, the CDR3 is TGTGCCAGCTCACCACCTGGGACAGGGGAGCAGTCACCCCTCCACTTT.

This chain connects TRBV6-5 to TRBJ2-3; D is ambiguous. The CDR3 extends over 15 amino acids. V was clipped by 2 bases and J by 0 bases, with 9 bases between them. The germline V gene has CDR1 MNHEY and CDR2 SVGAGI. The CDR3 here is CASSYDGTSTDTQYF. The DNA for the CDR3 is TGTGCCAGCAGTTACGATGGTACTAGCACAGATACGCAGTATTTT.

The CDR3: CASSQDRGSGRARETQYF. The CDR3 DNA follows: TGTGCCAGCAGCCAAGATAGGGGTAGCGGGAGGGCCAGAGAGACCCAGTACTTC. The chain carries TRBV3-1 (or the pseudogene TRBV3-2) and TRBJ2-5; TRBD2 matches at 11 bases. The CDR3 extends over 18 amino acids. Germline CDR1 reads LGHDT; CDR2 reads YNNKEL (reference sequence). V was pared by 0 bases and J by 4 bases, with 10 bases of the junction left unmatched.